This T cell receptor (beta chain) was sequenced for a study of blood T cells in healthy people across ages (dated by TCRdb to 2015 to 2017). Looking at the study overall: In model experiments, template switching captured roughly one uniquely barcoded TCR beta cDNA molecule for every two T cells. Donors were grouped into four age groups: young (average approximately 15 years), middle-aged (about 40), aged (around 62) and long-lived (around 80). Two additional independent replicas of 1 million unique cDNA reads from the same blood draw were analyzed for two donors (one aged 18 to 30 and one aged 80 or older). To avoid experimental bias, donors of different ages were randomly spread across the sequencing lanes. The study measured age-related changes in TCR beta repertoire diversity using deep sequencing normalized with unique cDNA molecular identifiers. The investigation overall reported the following: As age increased, observed TCR beta diversity per million T cells dropped in a roughly linear way, and a significant reduction was already evident by age 40. There was a strong correlation between observed TCR beta diversity and the percentage of naive T cells measured by flow cytometry. Compared with the aged group, more naive CD4+ T cells, fewer expanded clones and increased TCR diversity were shown by the long-lived group, suggesting age selection. Donor CMV infection status was unknown, potentially confounding age-related changes in expanded clonotypes. Estimates of total diversity from one million sequenced T cells were regarded as lower bounds and underestimates. Bulk unsorted PBMC profiling prevented conclusive comparison of naive and antigen-experienced compartments.

Points on this clonotype: The target of this receptor is not known. Base qualities are missing; no much larger clone stands one base away.

Library prep was done by 5' RACE. TCRdb shows the sequencer as Illumina HiSeq 2500. The second PCR ran for about 7 to 11 cycles and used a J-beta primer mix along with a sample-barcoded 5' primer. A unique molecular identifier was introduced onto each TCR beta cDNA molecule by a template-switch 5' adaptor carrying 12 random nucleotides. Each sample yielded at least 3 million CDR3-containing paired-end reads. The Mint cDNA synthesis kit, primed by a TRBC-specific oligonucleotide, was used to synthesize first-strand cDNA from all RNA. Following uracil-DNA glycosylase treatment, a first 18-cycle PCR with universal primers M1SS and BC2_uni_R was performed on all cDNA. As for how the authors treated the data: For normalization, 1 million high-quality reads were randomly selected from each sample, with every read carrying a distinct molecular identifier. Reads sharing molecular identifiers were discarded rather than binned into consensus sequences. MiTCR, set to a Q25 quality threshold and the strictest error-elimination algorithm, was used for CDR3 identification, clonotype clustering and error correction. Lower-bound total TCR beta diversity was estimated with a nonparametric unseen species model using Euler transformation. TCRdb took the public reads, trimmed them with fastp at Q25, ran MiXCR for clone calling and kept in-frame beta chains. All rows with the same CDR3 protein become a single entry with the most common DNA and genes. The V and J calls and clone size are TCRdb's, not the authors'. This sample gives 700,000 to 950,000 distinct CDR3 sequences in total; about three fifths of them show up just once. Of the sample, 22% falls within the top ten clones.

Donors were approximately 42 systemically healthy Caucasian individuals from Russia aged roughly 6 to 100 years. Roughly 9 milliliters of peripheral blood were drawn from each donor into EDTA-treated Vacutainer tubes. Ficoll-Paque density-gradient centrifugation was used to isolate PBMCs, with at least 6.5 million per sample. Trizol reagent was used to extract total RNA from the PBMCs, yielding at least 5.5 micrograms per sample. For every donor, an aliquot of PBMCs went through flow cytometry to measure the percentages of naive CD45RAhigh/CD27high T cells. This receptor was taken from a man aged 25 to 40 in good health. The sample comprised blood.

For the CDR3, the sequence is CATSALGTGGAETQYF. The sequenced DNA: TGTGCCACCAGTGCCCTAGGAACAGGGGGCGCGGAGACCCAGTACTTC. Recombination connected TRBV24-1 to TRBJ2-5, and TRBD1 matches 9 of the central bases. Via the germline V gene, CDR1 is KGHDR and CDR2 SFDVKD. Taken from cysteine to phenylalanine, the CDR3 has 16 residues. Of the read, only the CDR3 DNA is kept; its 48 bases are in frame from base 1. V ends up 5 bases short and J 5 bases short, with an unmatched junction base count of 11.